This TCR beta chain was sequenced during a study of T-cell reconstitution after alpha-beta-depleted transplantation in children. CDR1 and CDR2 (germline): SGHAT, FQNNGV. V was trimmed by 2 bases and J by 7 bases, leaving 6 bases between them. This CDR3 spans 12 amino acids. This clonotype was observed at least ten times. Unique molecular identifiers tagged the TCRbeta library. TCRdb redid the calling of the PCR reads with MiXCR, one entry per CDR3 protein. The table has 200,000 to 300,000 distinct CDR3 sequences, around 11% seen once; the top ten hold approximately 2.4%. This chain joins TRBV11-2 and TRBJ2-1, with no clear D. The source material was PBMCs from the stem cell graft donor, sampled from the stem cell graft. The receptor comes from a human donor who donated a stem cell graft to a child with acute lymphoblastic leukemia. The CDR3 region has the DNA TGTGCCAGCAGCTTACTTGAGAATGAGCAGTTCTTC. It encodes CASSLLENEQFF.